Each of the 15 T cell receptor beta chains below was sequenced from the same sample in a study of T cell changes during pregnancy in multiple sclerosis. Libraries were prepared by immunoSEQ multiplex PCR; TCRdb keeps only in-frame clonotypes and omits some of them. The sample records approximately 80,000 clones, about 94% being singletons. Material: peripheral blood, obtained in the second trimester of pregnancy. The receptors were gathered from a female donor in good health, enrolled as a control in a pregnancy study.

This chain connects TRBV19 to TRBJ2-2; perhaps TRBD1 as D (5 bases). The V gene's germline CDR1 is LNHDA and CDR2 SQIVND (reference sequence). The V gene lost 6 bases and the J gene lost 4 bases, with 12 bases spanning the gap. The CDR3 has 14 residues. DNA for the CDR3: TGTGCCAGTAGAGGTCAGGGATCCACCGGGGAGCTGTTTTTT. Its protein product is CASRGQGSTGELFF.

The gene calls are TRBV12-2 and TRBJ1-4; the table names TRBD1, a call not compared with the DNA. TRBV12-2 constitutes a pseudogene. CDR3 length equals 19 residues. This CDR3 reads CASRLALGRGQIGDEKLFF. In DNA form, the CDR3 reads TGTGCAAGTCGCTTAGCGCTTGGCAGGGGGCAGATTGGGGATGAAAAACTGTTTTTT.

The rearrangement links TRBV5-1 to TRBJ2-2; 8 nucleotides agree with TRBD2. V trimming: 1 base; J trimming: 5 bases; junction bases outside the gene matches: 22. Germline CDR1 and CDR2: SGHRS and YFSETQ. This CDR3 region has 21 residues. For the CDR3, the DNA is TGCGCCAGCAGCTTGTTTGCGGGGGGCGGGCCAACCAAGGCATGGACCGGGGAGCTGTTTTTT. This translates into CASSLFAGGGPTKAWTGELFF.

The chain carries TRBV10-3 and TRBJ2-7; 8 bases agree with TRBD1. The CDR3 has 16 residues. Germline V lookup: CDR1 ENHRY, CDR2 SYGVKD. V dropped 2 bases and J dropped 2; count of bases not matched to a gene: 8. CDR3 protein: CAISEKGRGQAYEQYF. CDR3 DNA: TGTGCCATCAGTGAGAAGGGGCGGGGACAGGCCTACGAGCAGTACTTC.

The chain carries TRBV5-1 and TRBJ1-1, with TRBD1 identical over 7 bases. The CDR3 runs 14 residues. V lost 2 bases, J lost 7 bases, and 8 bases stayed unmatched. The germline gives CDR1 SGHRS, CDR2 YFSETQ. CDR3 coding DNA: TGCGCCAGCAGCTTACCGGGACAGAGGCTTGAAGCTTTCTTT. Its translation: CASSLPGQRLEAFF.

J is TRBJ1-4 and V is TRBV7-9, with D perhaps matching TRBD1 (6 bases). The CDR3 totals 15 residues. The germline V gene has CDR1 SEHNR and CDR2 FQNEAQ (reference sequence). The V gene lost 5 bases and the J gene lost 8 bases, with 18 bases spanning the gap. The CDR3 nucleotides are TGTGCCAGCAGCCCAAGACGGGACAACAGAGAAAAACTGTTTTTT. It yields the protein CASSPRRDNREKLFF.

The chain combines TRBV2 with TRBJ2-3; maybe TRBD2 (5 bases). The CDR3 totals 16 residues. V lost 5 bases, J lost 4 bases, and 19 bases lay in between. The V gene's germline CDR1 is SNHLY and CDR2 FYNNEI. The CDR3 here is CASSFNKVSGADTQYF. DNA of the CDR3: TGTGCCAGCAGTTTTAACAAGGTTTCCGGGGCAGATACGCAGTATTTT. Using reference TRBV2 and TRBJ2-3 for the parts outside the CDR3, the full variable domain is EPEVTQTPSHQVTQMGQEVILRCVPISNHLYFYWYRQILGQKVEFLVSFYNNEISEKSEIFDDQFSVERPDGSNFTLKIRSTKLEDSAMYFCASSFNKVSGADTQYFGPGTRLTVL.

The genes are TRBV18 and TRBJ2-5; no reliable D call. The ends were cut back, 3 bases at V and 4 bases at J, with 12 bases in the middle. This CDR3 has 14 residues. Per the germline V gene, CDR1 is KGHSH and CDR2 is LQKENI. The CDR3 bases are TGTGCCAGCTCACCTCGTGGCAGTCCAGAGACCCAGTACTTC. Amino acids: CASSPRGSPETQYF.

This clone appeared a single time. CDR3 amino acids: CASSLGDFTDTQYF. Here the CDR3 DNA reads TGTGCCAGCAGCTTAGGGGACTTCACAGATACGCAGTATTTT. This sequence joins TRBV11-2 and TRBJ2-3; possible D gene TRBD2, 6 bases. Between the trimmed V and J ends, which lost 1 base and 2 bases, there was a span of 7 bases. The CDR3 is 14 residues long. Germline CDR1 SGHAT, CDR2 FQNNGV.

The chain joins TRBV7-2 to TRBJ2-7; tentative D call: TRBD1 (6 bases). V was pared by 3 bases and J by 2 bases, with 14 bases between. This CDR3 spans 15 amino acids. Germline CDR1 is SGHTA and CDR2 is FQGNSA. CDR3 in amino acids: CASSFSQGSTYEQYF. The CDR3 region has the DNA TGTGCCAGCAGCTTTAGCCAGGGGTCGACCTACGAGCAGTACTTC.

The rearrangement links TRBV28 to TRBJ2-1; TRBD2 matches 13 bases. CDR3 length: 16 amino acids. With V trimmed by 5 bases and J by 7 bases, 8 bases remained unmatched. Germline CDR1 MDHEN, CDR2 SYDVKM. The DNA of the CDR3 is TGTGCCAGCAGTCACTCCACTAGCGGGAGGGTAAATGAGCAGTTCTTC. Translated, it gives CASSHSTSGRVNEQFF.

This chain uses TRBV19 with TRBJ1-5; D unresolved. This CDR3 comprises 16 residues. CDR1 is LNHDA, CDR2 SQIVND, per germline (reference sequence). V lost 3 bases, J lost 0 bases, and 12 bases lay in between. The CDR3 bases are TGTGCCAGTAGTATTGCGGCAGCTTATAGCAATCAGCCCCAGCATTTT. It translates to CASSIAAAYSNQPQHF.

The chain recombines TRBV19 with TRBJ2-1; 7 bases match TRBD2. The length of the CDR3 is 15 residues. V shed 1 base and J 8 bases; nucleotides not matched to a gene: 8. Germline V gene sequence: CDR1 LNHDA, CDR2 SQIVND (reference sequence). Here the CDR3 reads CASSIAGERGYEQFF. Here the CDR3 DNA reads TGTGCCAGTAGTATAGCCGGCGAGCGGGGATATGAGCAGTTCTTC.

CDR3 sequence reads: CASSPTGVMTQYF. The CDR3 DNA is TGTGCCAGCAGCCCGACAGGGGTTATGACCCAGTACTTC. V gene TRBV5-6 combines with J gene TRBJ2-5; 8 bases fit TRBD1. With 4 bases clipped from V and 7 bases from J, the junction kept 6 bases outside the gene matches. Germline CDR1 and CDR2: SGHDT and YYEEEE. The CDR3 contains 13 residues.

The J gene is TRBJ2-1, the V gene TRBV5-1; 7 bases align to TRBD1. V lost 5 bases to trimming and J lost 0 bases; unmatched junction nucleotides: 8. Germline V gene data show CDR1 as SGHRS and CDR2 as YFSETQ. The CDR3 is 16 amino acids. The chain's CDR3 is CASSSGQQSSYNEQFF. CDR3 nucleotide sequence: TGCGCCAGCAGTTCGGGACAGCAGAGCTCCTACAATGAGCAGTTCTTC. Full variable domain (rest looked up from reference TRBV5-1 and TRBJ2-1): KAGVTQTPRYLIKTRGQQVTLSCSPISGHRSVSWYQQTPGQGLQFLFEYFSETQRNKGNFPGRFSGRQFSNSRSEMNVSTLELGDSALYLCASSSGQQSSYNEQFFGPGTRLTVL.